In this sample, the clone carrying this T cell receptor beta chain turned up a few times. Its antigen remains unidentified. A multiplex PCR was run with 60 Vbeta primers and 13 Jbeta primers. Data came from immunoSEQ multiplex PCR; TCRdb stores just in-frame clones and leaves some out. The data hold under 200,000 clones, with 68% observed a single time. This specimen comes from a study of cytomegalovirus exposure and HLA in healthy donors. Notes on the study in general: Most of the CMV-associated TCR beta chains (in a later analysis) appeared to be HLA-restricted. The likely explanation for a cluster of highly shared sequence variants was sequencing artifact. A prior analysis recorded that most TCR beta V segments were productive about 87% or about 30% of the time.

The germline V and J ends were trimmed by 3 bases and 7 bases, with 25 bases remaining between them. Germline V gives CDR1 SNHLY, CDR2 FYNNEI. The CDR3 runs to 18 residues. The sequencing sample was made of PBMCs. This rearrangement joins TRBV2 to TRBJ1-5, with D possibly matching TRBD1 (6 bases). The sequence came from a man aged 50 to 59 in good health and CMV-seronegative. The CDR3 bases are TGTGCCAGCAGTGATTGGGGCGGGGGGCGGTCTTTAAGCCAGCCCCAGCATTTT. This codes for CASSDWGGGRSLSQPQHF.